Included here is one TCR beta chain sequence, with context. The antigen remains undetermined. This sample stems from a study of T cell repertoires in cytomegalovirus infection. Study outcomes and limitations: What dominated the ex vivo response were HLA-C-restricted CMV-specific TCR beta clonotypes. Pooled public TCR beta family frequency picked out CMV carriers with the relevant HLA.

From the reads, TCRdb called clonotypes with MiXCR, one entry per CDR3 protein. The repertoire has just under 500,000 distinct CDR3 sequences, 30% to 35% of them found once; the top ten carry about a sixth. J gave up 2 bases and V 6 bases, and 12 bases lay outside the gene matches. The CDR3 sequence is 17 residues long. Germline CDR1 reads SNHLY; CDR2 reads FYNNEI. Sample: cultured PBMCs, taken from culture after CMV antigen stimulation. This receptor was obtained from a human donor in good health (CMV status not recorded). Some clones in this sample may be carry-over from other donors' samples. J is TRBJ2-7 and V is TRBV2; TRBD1 matches 11 bases. The CDR3 reads CASSSRDRGASTYEQYF. As DNA, the CDR3 is TGTGCCAGCAGCTCCCGGGACAGGGGGGCCTCTACCTACGAGCAGTACTTC. The variable domain in full, completed from reference TRBV2 and TRBJ2-7, reads EPEVTQTPSHQVTQMGQEVILRCVPISNHLYFYWYRQILGQKVEFLVSFYNNEISEKSEIFDDQFSVERPDGSNFTLKIRSTKLEDSAMYFCASSSRDRGASTYEQYFGPGTRLTVT.